Below, 21 T cell receptor beta chains from the same sample are listed, as sequenced in a study of T cells in Graves' hyperthyroidism and ophthalmopathy. Authors of the study amplified TCR beta CDR3 regions from RNA transcripts. When the TCR CDR3 underwent first-round RT-PCR, the HTBI primer set was used. Each CDR3 protein gets one entry after TCRdb re-called the multiplex PCR reads with MiXCR. The sample yields a few hundred thousand distinct CDR3 sequences, around 15% seen once. The sample taken for sequencing was blood. The source is a woman aged 60 to 75 with Graves' ophthalmopathy.

For this clonotype: A read error is possible here, since a much larger clone lies one base away. The chain employs TRBV11-2 and TRBJ1-6; weak D call: TRBD1 (5 bases). V was trimmed by 2 bases and J by 6 bases, leaving 14 bases between them. This CDR3 region has 16 residues. The germline gives CDR1 SGHAT, CDR2 FQNNGV. DNA of the CDR3: TGTGCCAGCAGCTTATGTTCAGGGAATATTAATTCACCCCTCCACTTT. It translates to CASSLCSGNINSPLHF. Drawing the rest from reference TRBV11-2 and TRBJ1-6, the complete variable domain is EAGVAQSPRYKIIEKRQSVAFWCNPISGHATLYWYQQILGQGPKLLIQFQNNGVVDDSQLPKDRFSAERLKGVDSTLKIQPAKLEDSAVYLCASSLCSGNINSPLHFGNGTRLTVT.

CDR3 amino acids: CASSPPEERSSYNEQFF. As DNA, the CDR3 is TGTGCCAGCTCACCCCCAGAGGAGCGGAGTTCCTACAATGAGCAGTTCTTC. The rearrangement uses TRBV18 and TRBJ2-1; tentative D call: TRBD2 (5 bases). V was shortened by 3 bases and J by 1 base, with 16 bases between the two germline ends. Germline lookup yields CDR1 KGHSH and CDR2 LQKENI. The CDR3 has 17 residues.

Here the CDR3 DNA reads TGTGCCAGTAGCGCTTCGGGGGGAGGCCTGGAGACCCAGTACTTC. Amino acids: CASSASGGGLETQYF. The gene calls are TRBV19 and TRBJ2-5; 7 bases align to TRBD2. V gave up 6 bases and J gave up 5 bases; unmatched junction bases: 12. CDR1 and CDR2 (germline): LNHDA, SQIVND (reference sequence). CDR3 length: 15 residues.

The DNA of the CDR3 is TGTGCCAGCAGCCAAGCAAAGGCGGGGTATGGCTACACCTTC. As protein: CASSQAKAGYGYTF. J is TRBJ1-2 and V is TRBV4-2; the D is unclear. The CDR3 spans 14 residues. Between the trimmed V and J ends, which lost 1 base and 5 bases, there was a span of 11 bases. Germline CDR1 is LGHNA and CDR2 is YNFKEQ.

J is TRBJ2-1 and V is TRBV19; the match to TRBD2 covers 9 bases. Germline V gene lookup returns CDR1 LNHDA and CDR2 SQIVND (reference sequence). The V gene end was trimmed by 5 bases and the J gene end by 15 bases; junction bases not matched to a gene: 20. The CDR3 sequence is 16 residues long. The CDR3 spells CASSPLRQAGGPARFF. DNA of the CDR3: TGTGCCAGTAGTCCTCTTAGGCAAGCGGGGGGACCTGCCCGGTTCTTC.

This clonotype has ten or more counts. The chain has TRBV29-1 and TRBJ2-1; possibly TRBD2 for D (5 bases). V dropped 4 bases and J dropped 6 bases, with 10 bases sitting between them. This CDR3 contains 12 residues. The germline V gene encodes CDR1 SQVTM and CDR2 ANQGSEA. CDR3 DNA sequence: TGCAGCGTTGGTGGTGGAGGCAATGAGCAGTTCTTC. It is translated as CSVGGGGNEQFF.

This clonotype was counted a few times. The J gene is TRBJ2-6, the V gene TRBV28; 9 positions agree with TRBD1. Germline V gene lookup returns CDR1 MDHEN and CDR2 SYDVKM. V gave up 8 bases and J gave up 9 bases; unmatched junction bases: 17. There are 17 residues in the CDR3. CDR3 loop: CASAPGQGLLVVNVLTF. Written as DNA, the CDR3 is TGTGCCAGCGCCCCGGGACAGGGCTTGCTGGTGGTCAACGTCCTGACTTTC.

The table lists this clonotype with many counts. The chain recombines TRBV20-1 with TRBJ1-5; TRBD1 matches at 7 bases. Germline loops: CDR1 DFQATT, CDR2 SNEGSKA (reference sequence). The CDR3 loop spans 14 amino acids. The J segment lost 0 bases and the V segment lost 5 bases, leaving 4 bases of the junction unmatched. The CDR3 region is CSAAHRGSNQPQHF. CDR3 in DNA: TGCAGTGCTGCCCACAGGGGTAGCAATCAGCCCCAGCATTTT.

Concerning this clonotype itself: A read error may explain this, as a much larger clone is one base away. The V gene is TRBV18, the J gene TRBJ2-7; D may match TRBD1 or TRBD2 (5 bases each). The CDR3 totals 13 residues. CDR1 and CDR2 from the germline V gene are KGHSH and LQKENI. The CDR3 sequence: CASSQRQGDERYF. The CDR3 nucleotides read TGTGCCAGCTCGCAGCGCCAGGGAGACGAGCGGTACTTC.

Only one count was recorded for this clonotype. A much more abundant neighbour one base away suggests this may be a read error. The V and J genes are TRBV6-5 and TRBJ2-7; D is possibly TRBD2 (5 bases). The germline CDR1 and CDR2 sequences are MNHEY and SVGAGI. V lost 0 bases and J lost 3, with 9 bases in between. There are 14 residues in the CDR3. CDR3: CASSYSRDLYEQYF. The CDR3 coding sequence is TGTGCCAGCAGTTACTCCCGGGATCTCTACGAGCAGTACTTC.

In its sample, this clonotype was seen many times. The genes are TRBV11-2 and TRBJ2-2; TRBD2 matches at 10 bases. Trimming removed 4 bases from V and 4 bases from J; junction bases left unmatched: 3. The CDR3 contains 15 residues. Germline values: CDR1 SGHAT, CDR2 FQNNGV. CDR3 coding DNA: TGTGCCAGCAGCTCACTAGCGGGGAGCACCGGGGAGCTGTTTTTT. It codes for CASSSLAGSTGELFF.

This clonotype has at least ten counts. The chain uses TRBV12-3 or TRBV12-4 and TRBJ2-1; the D is unclear. The CDR3 contains 12 residues. Trimming removed 1 base at V and 8 bases at J, with 6 bases between. This CDR3 is CASSLGVYEQFF. CDR3 bases: TGTGCCAGCAGTTTAGGGGTTTATGAGCAGTTCTTC.

This clonotype was counted ten times or more. The chain has TRBV7-3 and TRBJ2-2; D gene unclear. Per the germline V gene, CDR1 is SGHTA and CDR2 is FQGTGA. This CDR3 contains 15 residues. Deletions cut 6 bases from V and 4 bases from J, with 15 bases between. Here the CDR3 DNA reads TGTGCCAGCAGGGTCGCTACCGTCGGCACCGGGGAGCTGTTTTTT. Translating gives CASRVATVGTGELFF.

This clonotype was found many times. The chain combines TRBV12-3 or TRBV12-4 with TRBJ1-1; D unresolved. The V gene lost 8 bases and the J gene lost 0 bases, with 7 bases spanning the gap. The CDR3 covers 12 residues. CDR3 sequence (DNA): TGTGCCAGCGGAAACATGAACACTGAAGCTTTCTTT. Its protein is CASGNMNTEAFF.

The chain employs TRBV19 and TRBJ2-7; maybe TRBD1 (5 bases). The V end lost 6 bases, the J end lost 3 bases, and 9 bases lay between the germline ends. Germline V CDR1 and CDR2: LNHDA, SQIVND (reference sequence). The CDR3 has 12 amino acids. The CDR3 loop reads CASSDSIYEQYF. In DNA, the CDR3 is TGTGCCAGTAGCGACAGTATCTACGAGCAGTACTTC.

This clonotype was detected only a few times. The J gene is TRBJ2-5, the V gene TRBV7-3; the D gene is possibly TRBD1 (7 bases). V dropped 5 bases and J dropped 5 bases, with 21 bases sitting between them. The CDR3 has 16 amino acids. Germline lookup yields CDR1 SGHTA and CDR2 FQGTGA. The CDR3 spells CASSQGHAAGQETQYF. The DNA of the CDR3 is TGTGCCAGCAGCCAGGGACACGCCGCGGGACAGGAGACCCAGTACTTC.

This clonotype has ten or more counts. J is TRBJ1-6 and V is TRBV28, with 8 nucleotides matching TRBD1. J lost 9 bases, V lost 4 bases, and 8 bases had no gene match. The CDR3 spans 15 residues. Germline loops: CDR1 MDHEN, CDR2 SYDVKM. The CDR3 loop reads CASSYTGTGASPLHF. CDR3 nucleotides: TGTGCCAGCAGTTACACCGGGACAGGAGCTTCACCCCTCCACTTT.

This clonotype was found many times. The rearrangement uses TRBV2 and TRBJ2-4; D possibly corresponds to TRBD2 (7 bases). CDR1 SNHLY and CDR2 FYNNEI come from the germline V gene. The ends were cut back, 8 bases at V and 1 base at J, with 12 bases in the middle. The length of the CDR3 is 14 residues. The chain's CDR3 is CASQRDTAKNIQYF. The CDR3 region has the DNA TGTGCCAGCCAGCGGGACACCGCCAAAAACATTCAGTACTTC.

The chain recombines TRBV19 with TRBJ2-4, with a weak D call TRBD2 (5 bases). The ends were cut back, 11 bases at V and 6 bases at J, with 14 bases in the middle. The CDR3 length is 12 residues. Germline V gives CDR1 LNHDA, CDR2 SQIVND (reference sequence). The CDR3, as DNA: TGTGCCGTAGCCGGACTGGCAAACATTCAGTACTTC. Its translation is CAVAGLANIQYF.

This sequence joins TRBV6-1 and TRBJ2-4; 10 bases line up with TRBD2. Trimming removed 2 bases from V and 15 bases from J; junction bases left unmatched: 13. The CDR3 runs to 15 residues. Germline V gene lookup returns CDR1 MNHNS and CDR2 SASEGT. The CDR3 nucleotides are TGTGCCAGCAGTGAAAAAGGGGGGGCTAGCGGGGGTGGGTACTTC. This encodes CASSEKGGASGGGYF.

This clonotype was counted at least ten times. The chain is built from TRBV18 and TRBJ2-3; no reliable D call. CDR3 length equals 15 residues. V gave up 6 bases and J gave up 0 bases, with 13 bases separating them. Germline CDR1 reads KGHSH; CDR2 reads LQKENI. This CDR3 reads CASSPRQVSTDTQYF. Here the CDR3 DNA reads TGTGCCAGCTCTCCGCGACAAGTAAGCACAGATACGCAGTATTTT.